The TCR beta chain under discussion was sequenced for a study of blood T cell repertoires in COVID-19 (dated by TCRdb to about 2020). Study-wide context: Samples from collaborators originated in the United States, Italy and Spain and spanned both the acute and convalescent phases of COVID-19. The samples were drawn from two sources: the first 160 participants of the ongoing ImmuneRACE study, and fewer than 1,500 subjects contributed by 6 global collaborators. The prospective study material was composed of cDNA or gDNA derived from T cells, B-cell-depleted T cells, or PBMCs. The repertoires were released in a freely available public database intended as a resource for research on the immune response to SARS-CoV-2. The dataset comprised deeply sampled blood TCRbeta repertoires from subjects exposed to, actively infected with, or recovered from COVID-19. Where available, HLA class I and class II types were taken from metadata supplied by the sample provider and were not determined by assay-based typing. Sample metadata almost always included a de-identified subject ID, COVID-19 status, age in years and sex.

TCRbeta CDR3 regions were amplified from genomic DNA using the immunoSEQ Assay, a bias-controlled multiplex PCR. Per the source publication's procedure: Within the assay, amplification of reference gene primers was used to estimate how many nucleated cells each sample contained. To quantify the absolute abundance of each unique TCRbeta CDR3 rearrangement, sequence reads were collapsed and filtered. Productive Simpson clonality was computed per sample as the square root of Simpson's diversity index over productive rearrangements. TCRdb carries this immuneACCESS record with in-frame sequences only. Its versions omit some clonotypes, under half of them owing to an unresolved V gene in the studies checked, with the rest unexplained. V, J and clone size are taken as reported in that table, and D and trimming were inferred from the DNA itself. The sample has approximately 170,000 clones on record, approximately 81% of them singletons. The ten most abundant clones make up about 11% of the sample.

Counted from cysteine to phenylalanine, this CDR3 has 15 amino acids. Solely the CDR3 DNA is kept, with 45 bases framed from the first base. CDR1 and CDR2 were assigned from the germline V gene as MDHEN and SYDVKM. The junction shows trimming of 3 bases on V and 4 bases on J, and the gene matches do not reach 5 bases of it. The collaborating institutions used their own protocols to collect whole blood in K2EDTA tubes. For TCRbeta analysis, collaborators shipped samples as frozen whole blood, isolated PBMCs, or DNA extracted from either of those sample types. Study-wide findings and limitations: How much clinical and demographic metadata was included differed by source and by participant, and the metadata was provided uncurated.

A note on this clone: The antigen it recognizes is unknown. Base qualities are not provided; no much larger clone lies one nucleotide away.

The sample was peripheral blood. The sequence is built from TRBV28 and TRBJ2-1; TRBD1 matches 8 bases in the middle. The receptor's source is a woman older than 75 with active or convalescent COVID-19. The CDR3 reads as follows: CASSFAGGRYNEQFF. The nucleotide sequence reads TGTGCCAGCAGTTTCGCAGGGGGCAGGTACAATGAGCAGTTCTTC.